These T cell receptor beta chains were read from a single sample in a study of T cells after yellow fever vaccination. TCRdb passed the 5' RACE reads through MiXCR, listing each CDR3 protein once. The sample has 300,000 to 400,000 distinct CDR3 sequences; 8% to 10% are singletons. The specimen was PBMCs, collected on the day of the first yellow fever vaccination. Receptors originate from a man in his late teens or twenties who received the YFV17D yellow fever vaccine. Each CDR3 is given with its conserved first and last residue. Each record gives: D gene, clone size, J gene, V gene, CDR3 DNA, CDR3 protein. D genes are given only for firm matches. Where a row states a size, it is once, few, many or the class of an expanded clone; other rows omit it.

>NA|NA|TRBJ1-1|TRBV7-9
TGTGCCAGCAGCCCCGGGGGACTTTTGCGACATGAAGCTTTCTTT
CASSPGGLLRHEAFF
>NA|few|TRBJ1-2|TRBV25-1
TGTGCCAGCAGAGCGGACAAGCTCTTCTATGGCTACACCTTC
CASRADKLFYGYTF
>TRBD2|NA|TRBJ2-6|TRBV7-6
TGTGCCAGCAGCTTAATGATCAGCGGGACCGGGGCCAACGTCCTGACTTTC
CASSLMISGTGANVLTF
>NA|few|TRBJ2-3|TRBV12-3/TRBV12-4
TGTGCCAGCGCCGAAGTTGGGGGCACAGATACGCAGTATTTT
CASAEVGGTDTQYF
>NA|few|TRBJ1-5|TRBV20-1
TGCAGTGCTAGTCGCGGAAATCAGCCCCAGCATTTT
CSASRGNQPQHF
>TRBD2|few|TRBJ2-1|TRBV5-6
TGTGCCAGCAGCTTGGAACTAGCGGGGGGACTGCCCTACAATGAGCAGTTCTTC
CASSLELAGGLPYNEQFF
>TRBD1|NA|TRBJ2-3|TRBV2
TGTGCCAGCAGTGAACAGGGGGTTGGCACAGATACGCAGTATTTT
CASSEQGVGTDTQYF
>NA|few|TRBJ2-3|TRBV6-1
TGTGCCAGCAGCCGAGTGGGGCGGGGACTGAGCACAGATACGCAGTATTTT
CASSRVGRGLSTDTQYF
>TRBD1|NA|TRBJ2-1|TRBV12-3/TRBV12-4
TGTGCCAGCAGTTTCACTATCGGGACAGGGGCCTACAATGAGCAGTTCTTC
CASSFTIGTGAYNEQFF
>NA|NA|TRBJ1-1|TRBV7-8
TGTGCCAGCAGCTCACGGTGGGCTGAAGCTTTCTTT
CASSSRWAEAFF